Listed below are T cell receptor beta chains from one sample, sequenced in a study of blood T cell repertoires in COVID-19. Profiling relied on immunoSEQ multiplex PCR, and the TCRdb table lists in-frame clones only, not all of them. This sample has 350,000 or so clones, with roughly nine tenths found just once. The source material was PBMCs or T cells enriched from blood (not recorded which). The receptor source for this set is a woman between 25 and 40 years old who had recovered from COVID-19. The CDR3 runs from the conserved cysteine through the conserved F or W. Clone size is stated in some rows and not others, as once, few, many or a class when expanded.

v_gene	j_gene	abundance	CDR3aa
TRBV21-1	TRBJ1-6	once	CASSNPGNRLSNSPLHF
TRBV27	TRBJ1-2	.	CASTGGNYGYTF
TRBV18	TRBJ1-4	.	CASSPQGGFNEKLFF
TRBV5-8	TRBJ1-1	.	CASSLDDRRTEAFF
TRBV4-2	TRBJ1-2	.	CASTPGQGAEGYTF
TRBV6-4	TRBJ2-1	.	CASSDSMSPGGSQYNEQFF
TRBV5-5	TRBJ2-3	.	CASTLGFRTGGTDTQYF
TRBV19	TRBJ1-2	.	CASSGPGQANYGYTF
TRBV25-1	TRBJ1-2	.	CASSPDRNYGYTF
TRBV28	TRBJ1-6	.	CASSSRGENSPLHF
TRBV28	TRBJ1-6	few	CASSQTGSNSPLHF
TRBV3-1/TRBV3-2	TRBJ1-1	.	CASSRAGGLGAFF
TRBV21-1	TRBJ2-7	.	CAGHTVAGIYEQYF
TRBV11-2	TRBJ2-3	.	CASSHSGPRTLTDTQYF
TRBV11-2	TRBJ2-5	.	CASSFTDPRGETQYF
TRBV7-2	TRBJ1-5	.	CASSSSLNGNQPQHF
TRBV20-1	TRBJ2-3	.	CSQVGGDTQYF
TRBV4-3	TRBJ2-1	.	CASSQDVAGDYNEQFF
TRBV7-3	TRBJ2-3	.	CASSFGGPGADTQYF
TRBV2	TRBJ2-5	.	CASRDRLQETQYF
TRBV6-5	TRBJ1-2	.	CASFTGGTGRRGYTF
TRBV5-1	TRBJ1-1	.	CASSGGQGITEAFF
TRBV6-1	TRBJ1-5	.	CASSESGLGQPQHF
TRBV11-3	TRBJ2-3	.	CASSLADWVSGELTDTQYF
TRBV18	TRBJ1-2	.	CASSLRDRGVHGYTF
TRBV4-1	TRBJ1-2	.	CASSIDKKIGGYTF
TRBV28	TRBJ2-7	.	CASSSLFGQGPYEQYF
TRBV28	TRBJ1-2	.	CASRKGDYGYTF
TRBV27	TRBJ1-2	.	CASSPDRVSGYTF
TRBV7-2	TRBJ2-7	.	CASSSRGGGASEQYF
TRBV20-1	TRBJ1-5	.	CSASTPGGTQPQHF
TRBV28	TRBJ1-5	.	CASSLGRGSNQPQHF
TRBV28	TRBJ1-5	.	CASSTMRGFNQPQHF
TRBV14	TRBJ2-7	few	CASSLAGGWREQYF
TRBV3-1/TRBV3-2	TRBJ1-4	.	CASSPRGANEKLFF
TRBV30	TRBJ2-7	.	CAWSTGSTYEQYF
TRBV12-3/TRBV12-4	TRBJ2-2	once	CASSQGQVGELFF
TRBV19	TRBJ2-7	.	CASKLRGSYEQYF
TRBV27	TRBJ2-5	.	CASSLSRTSGSETQYF
TRBV6-5	TRBJ1-1	.	CASSYNGGNTEAFF
TRBV11-3	TRBJ2-7	.	CASSPGFTYEQYF
TRBV5-8	TRBJ1-6	.	CASSYFRGGNSPLHF